These T cell receptor beta chains were read from a single sample in a study of metastatic and nonmetastatic thyroid tumors. TCRdb reprocessed the PCR reads using MiXCR. The repertoire consists of more than 40,000 clones, with 28% occurring once and the leading ten covering almost 10%. Material for sequencing was blood. These receptors came from a male donor with papillary thyroid cancer or a benign thyroid nodule (not recorded which). Some clones in this sample may be carry-over from other donors' samples. Each CDR3 is given with its conserved first and last residue. The D gene is left open where the match is weak. A clone size is listed for some rows: how often the clone was seen (once, few, many), or a class if it is expanded.

size	length	V	D	J	DNA	CDR3
-	18	TRBV27	TRBD1	TRBJ2-6	TGTGCCAGCAGTCCAAATCCTGGACAGGTGACCTGGGCCAACGTCCTGACTTTC	CASSPNPGQVTWANVLTF
-	15	TRBV12-3/TRBV12-4	-	TRBJ2-1	TGTTCCAGCAGTTTACAGGTGGTCCCCTACAATGAGCAGTTCTTC	CSSSLQVVPYNEQFF
-	15	TRBV20-1	-	TRBJ1-5	TGCAGTGCTAGAGTCCCAGGTGGGTCCAATCAGCCCCAGCATTTT	CSARVPGGSNQPQHF
-	14	TRBV5-5	-	TRBJ2-7	TGTGCCAGCAGCTTCTGGTCTAGTGGTTACGAGCAGTACTTC	CASSFWSSGYEQYF
-	13	TRBV6-2/TRBV6-3	-	TRBJ2-7	TGTGCCAGCAGTTACTCCCCAGGGCACGAGCAGTACTTC	CASSYSPGHEQYF
many	15	TRBV7-9	-	TRBJ2-7	TGTGCCAGCAGCTACTCCGGGACGGAGATATACGAGCAGTACTTC	CASSYSGTEIYEQYF
-	15	TRBV30	TRBD2	TRBJ2-1	TGTGCCTGGCAGTACAGAGCGGGGGGGCACAATGAGCAGTTCTTC	CAWQYRAGGHNEQFF
-	17	TRBV5-1	TRBD2	TRBJ2-2	TGCGCCAGCCGACGCTATAACGGGAGGGCCAACACCGGGGAGCTGTTTTTT	CASRRYNGRANTGELFF
many	16	TRBV4-1	-	TRBJ2-2	TGCGCCAGCAGCCAACATCGAGATACTAACACCGGGGAGCTGTTTTTT	CASSQHRDTNTGELFF
few	15	TRBV6-1	TRBD1	TRBJ2-1	TGTGCCAGCAGTGCCCCGGGACAGGGGATGAATGAGCAGTTCTTC	CASSAPGQGMNEQFF
-	18	TRBV20-1	-	TRBJ2-5	TGCAGTGCTAGAGATCTGAGGGGCCCGTGTCCCTGGGGAGAGACCCAGTACTTC	CSARDLRGPCPWGETQYF
many	14	TRBV7-2	TRBD1	TRBJ2-3	TGTGCCAGCAGCCATACAACAGGGGCAGATACGCAGTATTTT	CASSHTTGADTQYF
few	16	TRBV12-3/TRBV12-4	TRBD2	TRBJ2-7	TGTGCCAGCAGAAACTCTAGCGGGTTTATCCCCTACGAGCAGTACTTC	CASRNSSGFIPYEQYF
many	18	TRBV5-1	TRBD2	TRBJ2-1	TGCGCCAGCAGCTTGCAACTAGCGGGCGTAGGCTCCTACAATGAGCAGTTCTTC	CASSLQLAGVGSYNEQFF
-	14	TRBV7-8	-	TRBJ1-5	TGTGCCAGCTGCTGGGACGGGGAAGGCCAGCCCCAGCATTTT	CASCWDGEGQPQHF
many	15	TRBV20-1	-	TRBJ1-2	TGCAGTGCTAGAGATAAACCGACAGATTCCTATGGCTACACCTTC	CSARDKPTDSYGYTF
many	10	TRBV29-1	-	TRBJ2-1	TGCAGCGTTGATCAGGGTATAGGGTTCTTC	CSVDQGIGFF
few	14	TRBV6-6	-	TRBJ1-5	TGTGCCAGCAGTTACCAGGGCCTTGATCAGCCCCAGCATTTT	CASSYQGLDQPQHF
-	14	TRBV6-4	-	TRBJ1-1	TGTGCCAGCAGTGACGGAAAGGGGCACACTGAAGCTTTCTTT	CASSDGKGHTEAFF
medium-sized	15	TRBV6-1	-	TRBJ2-7	TGTGCCAGCAGTGAAGCCGAGAACAGGGCCTACGAGCAGTACTTC	CASSEAENRAYEQYF
-	16	TRBV2	-	TRBJ2-2	TGTGCCAGCAGTGGTCCTAGGACAGGAGGGACCGGGGAGCTGTTTTTT	CASSGPRTGGTGELFF
-	18	TRBV10-3	-	TRBJ2-2	TGTGCCATCGGGACCAGGGGGCGGTTAGCGGGAGATGTCGGGGAGCTGTTTTTT	CAIGTRGRLAGDVGELFF
many	14	TRBV7-6	-	TRBJ2-7	TGTGCCAGCAGCCCGAGTCGGCGACCCATCGAGCAGTACTTC	CASSPSRRPIEQYF
-	16	TRBV20-1	-	TRBJ2-1	TGCAGTGCTAGTGGTGGGGCGGGCCGGGCCGGTAATGAGCAGTTCTTC	CSASGGAGRAGNEQFF
few	14	TRBV10-3	TRBD2	TRBJ2-1	TGTGCCATCAGGAGGGGGACTAGCGGGAGCAAGCAGTTCTTC	CAIRRGTSGSKQFF
few	16	TRBV5-1	-	TRBJ2-3	TGCGCCAGCAGCACAGGGACGAGCGGGGAAACAGATACGCAGTATTTT	CASSTGTSGETDTQYF
many	16	TRBV28	TRBD1	TRBJ1-3	TGTGCCAGCAGGACCGGGACAGGAGCTCTGGGAAACACCATATATTTT	CASRTGTGALGNTIYF